This TCR beta chain is from a study of T-cell reconstitution after alpha-beta-depleted transplantation in children. General study findings and limits: Fresh T-cell production supplied most of the T-cell counts and diversity seen one year after transplant.

This clonotype was counted only a few times. Its antigen remains unknown. Preparation of the TCRbeta library involved a method that used unique molecular identifiers. Using its own MiXCR run on the PCR reads, TCRdb lists one record per CDR3 protein. Of some 100,000 distinct CDR3 sequences in the sample, 15% to 18% were seen once. This CDR3 comprises 15 residues. Germline V CDR1 and CDR2: DFQATT, SNEGSKA (reference sequence). V lost 4 bases and J lost 2, with 15 bases in between. Specimen: PBMCs, mostly from graft donor cells, collected 180 days after TCRalphabeta/CD19-depleted stem cell transplant. The source of this sequence is a male patient under 10 years old who had a stem cell transplant for acute lymphoblastic leukemia, so the T cells may come from the graft donor. The gene calls are TRBV20-1 and TRBJ2-1, with D possibly TRBD1 on 5 matching bases. The CDR3 DNA sequence: TGCAGTGCTAAGTTTGGGGCGTCAGCCTACAATGAGCAGTTCTTC. Encoded protein: CSAKFGASAYNEQFF.